The 30 T cell receptor beta chains below all came from one sample that was sequenced in a study of blood T cell repertoires in COVID-19. TCRdb's table, derived via immunoSEQ multiplex PCR, lists solely in-frame clones and lacks some. This table has a few hundred thousand clones, more than 75% appearing once. Sequenced: peripheral blood. The receptors were sampled from a woman aged 50 to 65 who had recovered from COVID-19.

This clone was picked up a small number of times. The chain employs TRBV1 and TRBJ2-3; the listed D gene, TRBD2, was not tested against the DNA. TRBV1 is noted as a pseudogene. The CDR3 totals 15 residues. In nucleotides, the CDR3 is TGCACCAGCCTCCTGGGACTAGCGGGAACAGATACGCAGTATTTT. Its protein product is CTSLLGLAGTDTQYF.

The V call is TRBV18, the J call TRBJ1-1, with unresolved D. CDR1 and CDR2 from the germline V gene are KGHSH and LQKENI. This CDR3 region has 15 residues. V lost 1 base to trimming and J lost 5 bases, with 14 bases between them. In DNA, the CDR3 is TGTGCCAGCTCACCACTCATGGTTTGGCGGACTGAAGCTTTCTTT. Protein sequence: CASSPLMVWRTEAFF.

To note about this clone: One junction end does not reproduce the germline sequence, and a read error may be involved. The CDR3 region is CASSPTRPEVATNEKLFF. CDR3 sequence (DNA): TGTGCTAGCAGCCCCACCCGGCCTGAGGTTGCAACTAATGAAAAACTGTTTTTT. V and J are TRBV7-7 and TRBJ1-4; D uncertain. CDR1 SSHAT and CDR2 FNYEAQ come from the germline V gene (reference sequence). CDR3 length: 18 amino acids. Drawing the rest from reference TRBV7-7 and TRBJ1-4, the complete variable domain is GAGVSQSPRYKVTKRGQDVTLRCDPISSHATLYWYQQALGQGPEFLTYFNYEAQPDKSGLPSDRFSAERPEGSISTLTIQRTEQRDSAMYRCASSPTRPEVATNEKLFFGSGTQLSVL.

V is TRBV27 and J is TRBJ1-2; D gene uncertain. The ends were cut back, 0 bases at V and 7 bases at J, with 15 bases in the middle. The CDR3 is 15 amino acids. Germline V gene lookup returns CDR1 MNHEY and CDR2 SMNVEV (reference sequence). CDR3 amino acids: CASSLSAGTRTGYTF. Here the CDR3 DNA reads TGTGCCAGCAGTTTATCGGCAGGAACAAGAACTGGCTACACCTTC.

The J gene is TRBJ2-5, the V gene TRBV3-1 (or the pseudogene TRBV3-2); D might be TRBD2 (6 bases). CDR1 LGHDT and CDR2 YNNKEL come from the germline V gene (reference sequence). The CDR3 totals 15 residues. V gave up 0 bases and J gave up 4 bases, with 12 bases separating them. The CDR3 here is CASSQDTPGVETQYF. DNA for the CDR3: TGTGCCAGCAGCCAAGATACTCCGGGGGTAGAGACCCAGTACTTC.

The chain has TRBV6-5 and TRBJ2-2; D gene ambiguous. Trimming took 6 bases from V and 1 from J, leaving 9 bases between them. CDR3 size: 14 residues. The germline CDR1 and CDR2 sequences are MNHEY and SVGAGI. CDR3 sequence (DNA): TGTGCCAGCAGCAACAGCCGGAACACCGGGGAGCTGTTTTTT. It codes for CASSNSRNTGELFF.

The chain has TRBV7-9 and TRBJ2-7, with TRBD2 as a possible D gene (5 bases). V was shortened by 8 bases and J by 3 bases, with 14 bases between the two germline ends. Germline lookup yields CDR1 SEHNR and CDR2 FQNEAQ (reference sequence). This CDR3 has 13 residues. In DNA, the CDR3 is TGTGCCAGCTCAAGCAAAGGGAGCTACGAGCAGTACTTC. Its translation is CASSSKGSYEQYF.

The rearrangement joins TRBV19 to TRBJ2-7, with TRBD2 identical over 11 bases. The CDR3 runs 15 residues. After removal of 6 bases from V and 2 bases from J, the junction contained 6 bases not matched to a gene. Germline assignment: CDR1 LNHDA and CDR2 SQIVND (reference sequence). CDR3: CASRNLAGGAYEQYF. In nucleotides, the CDR3 is TGTGCCAGTAGAAATCTAGCGGGAGGTGCCTACGAGCAGTACTTC. The full variable domain, completed using reference TRBV19 and TRBJ2-7, is DGGITQSPKYLFRKEGQNVTLSCEQNLNHDAMYWYRQDPGQGLRLIYYSQIVNDFQKGDIAEGYSVSREKKESFPLTVTSAQKNPTAFYLCASRNLAGGAYEQYFGPGTRLTVT.

The gene calls are TRBV6-1 and TRBJ1-2; D is undetermined. Per germline, CDR1 MNHNS and CDR2 SASEGT. This CDR3 is 15 amino acids long. V lost 2 bases, J lost 4 bases, and 14 bases lay in between. The CDR3 reads CASSEILGSLYGYTF. The CDR3 DNA sequence: TGTGCCAGCAGTGAAATACTAGGCAGCCTCTATGGCTACACCTTC.

The chain recombines TRBV9 with TRBJ2-7; 10 positions match TRBD1. Trimming took 0 bases from V and 9 from J; bases not matched to a gene: 9. The CDR3 totals 15 residues. The V gene's germline CDR1 is SGDLS and CDR2 YYNGEE. CDR3 region: CASSVAGTGASWQYF. The CDR3 DNA follows: TGTGCCAGCAGCGTAGCGGGGACAGGGGCCTCTTGGCAGTACTTC.

The genes are TRBV6-5 and TRBJ1-2, with D tentatively TRBD1 (5 bases). The CDR3 totals 14 residues. CDR1 and CDR2 from the germline V gene are MNHEY and SVGAGI. Trimming pared 8 bases from V and 3 bases from J, leaving 16 bases between. CDR3 in amino acids: CASRRGRGDYGYTF. In DNA form, the CDR3 reads TGTGCCAGCCGACGGGGGAGGGGTGACTATGGCTACACCTTC.

Only one count was recorded for this clone. The chain employs TRBV27 and TRBJ2-2; TRBD2 matches at 8 bases. CDR1 and CDR2 from the germline V gene are MNHEY and SMNVEV (reference sequence). V trimming: 5 bases; J trimming: 9 bases; junction bases outside the gene matches: 8. The CDR3 is 14 residues long. The CDR3 region has the DNA TGTGCCAGCAGTCCACTAGCGGCAGGCCGGGAGCTGTTTTTT. Its translation is CASSPLAAGRELFF.

The rearrangement joins TRBV20-1 to TRBJ2-7; D not resolved. The V gene lost 2 bases and the J gene lost 7 bases, with 9 bases spanning the gap. CDR1 DFQATT and CDR2 SNEGSKA come from the germline V gene (reference sequence). The CDR3 is made up of 11 amino acids. CDR3 coding DNA: TGCAGTGCTAGATTAGCTCGGGAGCAGTACTTC. Translated, it gives CSARLAREQYF.

The gene calls are TRBV10-3 and TRBJ2-1; 9 nucleotides agree with TRBD2. This CDR3 is built from 17 residues. CDR1 is ENHRY, CDR2 SYGVKD, per germline. The junction had 5 bases not matched to a gene; V was cut back by 2 bases and J by 0 bases. In DNA, the CDR3 is TGTGCCATCAGTGAGCCACTAGCGGGCCGCTCCTACAATGAGCAGTTCTTC. Protein: CAISEPLAGRSYNEQFF.

The chain uses TRBV6-2 or TRBV6-3 and TRBJ1-1; possible D gene TRBD1, 6 bases. The length of the CDR3 is 17 residues. V was pared by 6 bases and J by 2 bases, with 22 bases between. In germline, CDR1 is MNHEY, CDR2 SVGEGT. DNA for the CDR3: TGTGCCAGCAGCCTACGGGGGGGGCTAGGCAGCAACACTGAAGCTTTCTTT. Protein product: CASSLRGGLGSNTEAFF.

J is TRBJ2-4 and V is TRBV11-3, with 14 bases aligning to TRBD2. The CDR3 has 18 amino acids. V was pared by 5 bases and J by 2 bases, with 8 bases of the junction left unmatched. Germline CDR1 reads SGHNT; CDR2 reads YENEEA. This CDR3 reads CASSPGTSGGGTKNIQYF. CDR3 nucleotide sequence: TGTGCCAGCAGCCCCGGGACTAGCGGGGGCGGAACCAAAAACATTCAGTACTTC.

V is TRBV7-5 and J is TRBJ1-5. TRBV7-5 is a documented pseudogene. The CDR3 runs to 16 residues. Here the CDR3 DNA reads TGTGCCAGAAAGCCCGTGCGGGGGAGACGCAATCAGCCCCAGCATTTT. Its protein product is CARKPVRGRRNQPQHF.

The rearrangement links TRBV18 to TRBJ1-1, with a possible D match to TRBD1 (5 bases). V lost 3 bases to trimming and J lost 1 base, with 9 bases between them. This CDR3 has 14 amino acids. From germline, CDR1 is KGHSH and CDR2 LQKENI. CDR3 DNA sequence: TGTGCCAGCTCACCGACAGACTCGAACACTGAAGCTTTCTTT. It codes for CASSPTDSNTEAFF.

This chain links TRBV5-6 with TRBJ2-3; D is possibly TRBD2 (7 bases). Trimming pared 4 bases from V and 1 base from J, leaving 10 bases between. The CDR3 has 14 residues. Looked up from germline, CDR1 is SGHDT and CDR2 is YYEEEE. CDR3 sequence reads: CASSGEGGTDTQYF. CDR3 DNA sequence: TGTGCCAGCAGCGGGGAGGGGGGCACAGATACGCAGTATTTT.

The chain combines TRBV23-1 with TRBJ1-4; 7 bases fit TRBD1. TRBV23-1 is marked as an open reading frame, function uncertain. The length of the CDR3 is 14 residues. Unmatched junction bases numbered 5, after V lost 4 bases and J lost 6 bases. CDR3 amino acids: CASSPGQEDEKLFF. CDR3 nucleotide sequence: TGCGCCAGCAGTCCAGGACAGGAAGATGAAAAACTGTTTTTT.

This sequence joins TRBV7-2 and TRBJ1-2; TRBD1 is a possible D gene (5 bases). The CDR3 loop spans 14 amino acids. The V and J ends lost 5 bases and 1 base respectively, with 11 bases between them. CDR1 and CDR2 from the germline V gene are SGHTA and FQGNSA. The CDR3 loop is CASSDVGGNYGYTF. The CDR3 DNA sequence: TGTGCCAGCAGCGACGTCGGGGGTAACTATGGCTACACCTTC.

This chain links TRBV29-1 with TRBJ2-7; a possible D gene is TRBD1 (6 bases). The germline V gene has CDR1 SQVTM and CDR2 ANQGSEA. The length of the CDR3 is 13 residues. Between the trimmed V and J ends, which lost 6 bases and 4 bases, there was a span of 16 bases. The CDR3 region is CSVSQGRGYEQYF. CDR3 coding DNA: TGCAGCGTCTCACAGGGCCGAGGTTACGAGCAGTACTTC.

The gene calls are TRBV7-2 and TRBJ2-3, with D possibly matching TRBD2 (5 bases). Germline CDR1 and CDR2: SGHTA and FQGNSA. The CDR3 totals 12 residues. With 4 bases removed from V and 8 bases from J, the gap between germline ends came to 10 bases. DNA for the CDR3: TGTGCCAGCAGCTCGACCGCGGGTACGCAGTATTTT. It encodes CASSSTAGTQYF.

Remarks on this clone: Other DNA sequences in this sample translate to the same CDR3. The J gene is TRBJ1-2, the V gene TRBV20-1, with 9 bases fitting TRBD1. The CDR3 has 11 residues. CDR1 DFQATT and CDR2 SNEGSKA come from the germline V gene (reference sequence). V gave up 6 bases and J gave up 6 bases; unmatched junction bases: 2. The CDR3 loop is CSARDRDGYTF. In DNA form, the CDR3 reads TGCAGTGCAAGGGACAGGGATGGCTACACCTTC.

The chain links TRBV6-2 or TRBV6-3 to TRBJ2-1; D not certain. The CDR3 is made up of 13 amino acids. With 2 bases removed from V and 4 bases from J, the gap between germline ends came to 6 bases. The germline gives CDR1 MNHEY, CDR2 SVGEGT. The CDR3 DNA reads as TGTGCCAGCAGTTACGTCTATTACAATGAGCAGTTCTTC. Its translation is CASSYVYYNEQFF.

The gene calls are TRBV4-1 and TRBJ2-1; possibly TRBD1 for D (5 bases). This CDR3 comprises 13 residues. V was shortened by 5 bases and J by 1 base, with 6 bases between the two germline ends. Germline CDR1 is MGHRA and CDR2 is YSYEKL. The CDR3 DNA reads as TGCGCCAGCAGCAAGGGGTCCTACAATGAGCAGTTCTTC. Protein: CASSKGSYNEQFF.

This clone was detected a few times. This sequence joins TRBV6-2 or TRBV6-3 and TRBJ1-2; D not resolved. This CDR3 region has 13 residues. V was shortened by 5 bases and J by 8 bases, with 15 bases between the two germline ends. CDR1 and CDR2 (germline): MNHEY, SVGEGT. In nucleotides, the CDR3 is TGTGCCAGCAGTGCCTTGCCCCGGGTGGGCTACACCTTC. The encoded protein is CASSALPRVGYTF.

The V call is TRBV6-1, the J call TRBJ2-1; D possibly corresponds to TRBD1 (8 bases). Per germline, CDR1 MNHNS and CDR2 SASEGT. The CDR3 runs 18 residues. V lost 2 bases and J 4 bases, leaving 21 bases between the germline ends. The CDR3 nucleotides read TGTGCCAGCAGTGAAATCCAGGGGGCCGGGACTATTTACAATGAGCAGTTCTTC. Its protein product is CASSEIQGAGTIYNEQFF.

The chain employs TRBV7-3 and TRBJ2-1; D not resolved. Trimming pared 8 bases from V and 8 bases from J, leaving 13 bases between. This CDR3 is built from 12 residues. Germline V gene sequence: CDR1 SGHTA, CDR2 FQGTGA. CDR3 bases: TGTGCCAGCGGCCCCAATTTGGATGAGCAGTTCTTC. Translating it yields CASGPNLDEQFF.

The CDR3, as DNA: TGCGCCAGCAGCTTGCAGGTCAGGGCGGTTGACGAGCAGTACTTC. Residues: CASSLQVRAVDEQYF. The chain employs TRBV5-1 and TRBJ2-7, with D possibly TRBD1 on 5 matching bases. CDR3 length equals 15 residues. CDR1 and CDR2 (germline): SGHRS, YFSETQ. V was clipped by 1 base and J by 5 bases, with 16 bases between them. Complete variable domain (other parts from reference TRBV5-1 and TRBJ2-7): KAGVTQTPRYLIKTRGQQVTLSCSPISGHRSVSWYQQTPGQGLQFLFEYFSETQRNKGNFPGRFSGRQFSNSRSEMNVSTLELGDSALYLCASSLQVRAVDEQYFGPGTRLTVT.